This T cell receptor beta chain comes out of a study of OX40 agonist ivuxolimab in advanced cancers. Study-level results: Among the lowest peripheral clonal expansion occurred in 0.1-3.0 mg/kg partial responders.

Sequencing was performed with immunoSEQ multiplex PCR; in TCRdb, only in-frame clones are kept and a portion is missing. The sample has 60,000 to 85,000 clones; 88% are singletons. As to this clone: Its antigen is not identified.

Germline V gives CDR1 SGHVS, CDR2 FQNEAQ. CDR3 length equals 14 residues. The V end was cut by 7 bases, the J end by 1 base, with 13 bases between. Sequencing was performed on CD4+ or CD8+ T cells sorted from blood, taken in a trial of the OX40 agonist ivuxolimab. The chain couples TRBV7-8 to TRBJ2-5, with D uncertain. The sequence was collected from an adult with an advanced solid tumor such as melanoma, head and neck, liver or kidney cancer. Written as DNA, the CDR3 is TGTGCCAGCACTGAATCGGGCCTCCAAGAGACCCAGTACTTC. Its protein product is CASTESGLQETQYF.